This TCR beta chain was profiled in a study of vaccination effects on CD4 cells after COVID-19. Whole-study findings and limits: Infection-derived and vaccine-derived clones contracted markedly late after vaccination. From healthy vaccinees, only 1 of 255 vaccine-induced clones also reacted to common cold coronaviruses.

Trimming took off 6 bases at V and 4 bases at J, with 16 bases between the two ends. Germline V gives CDR1 LNHDA, CDR2 SQIVND (reference sequence). The CDR3 length is 15 residues. The method was immunoSEQ multiplex PCR; TCRdb's version includes in-frame clones alone and lacks a portion of them. The sample carries around 25,000 clones, 80% to 90% recorded once. Of note for this clone: Its target is unknown.

ViraFEST expansion of antigen-specific CD4+ T cells with viral peptide pools preceded sequencing. Culture lasted around eleven days before CD4+ T cell isolation. Participants were vaccinated with two doses of either the BNT162b2 or mRNA-1273 vaccine. Nucleocapsid antibody tests were negative, and the vaccine recipients had no prior SARS-CoV-2 infection. The rearrangement joins TRBV19 to TRBJ1-3; TRBD1 is a possible D gene (5 bases). This clonotype was sampled from a human donor who received a COVID-19 vaccine. Some clones in this sample may be carry-over from other donors' samples. This specimen was CD4+ T cells from PBMCs cultured with HCoV-NL63 spike peptides, taken after COVID-19 vaccination. CDR3 residues: CASRPSTGLGNTIYF. As DNA, the CDR3 is TGTGCCAGTAGACCCTCAACAGGTCTCGGAAACACCATATATTTT.